Sequencing of this TCR beta chain was carried out in a study of T-cell reconstitution after alpha-beta-depleted transplantation in children. Notes on the study in general: A year post-transplant, T-cell counts and diversity derived mostly from newly produced T cells. It was surviving recipient T cells and thymic progenitors that gave some patients high TCRbeta diversity at day 60. Roughly two months post-transplant, alpha-beta T cells reportedly originated from several hundred graft clones that had expanded.

CDR1 and CDR2 (germline): MNHNY, SVGAGI (reference sequence). V was cut by 5 bases and J by 4 bases, with 9 bases left in between. CDR3 size: 13 residues. Researchers prepared the TCRbeta library using unique molecular identifiers, the study reports. MiXCR, run by TCRdb on the PCR reads, gives a single entry per CDR3 protein. The repertoire includes some 300,000 distinct CDR3 sequences, over 9.5% of them detected once, and just under 7.5% sits in the top ten. As concerns this clonotype: The antigen is undetermined.

Sequenced here: PBMCs, sampled before TCRalphabeta/CD19-depleted stem cell transplant. This rearrangement joins TRBV6-6 to TRBJ1-3; D remains ambiguous. The clonotype originates from a boy in the first two years of life with acute myeloid leukemia, due to receive a stem cell transplant. CDR3 in DNA: TGTGCCAGCAGTCAACCCGGGGGAAACACCATATATTTT. Its protein product is CASSQPGGNTIYF.